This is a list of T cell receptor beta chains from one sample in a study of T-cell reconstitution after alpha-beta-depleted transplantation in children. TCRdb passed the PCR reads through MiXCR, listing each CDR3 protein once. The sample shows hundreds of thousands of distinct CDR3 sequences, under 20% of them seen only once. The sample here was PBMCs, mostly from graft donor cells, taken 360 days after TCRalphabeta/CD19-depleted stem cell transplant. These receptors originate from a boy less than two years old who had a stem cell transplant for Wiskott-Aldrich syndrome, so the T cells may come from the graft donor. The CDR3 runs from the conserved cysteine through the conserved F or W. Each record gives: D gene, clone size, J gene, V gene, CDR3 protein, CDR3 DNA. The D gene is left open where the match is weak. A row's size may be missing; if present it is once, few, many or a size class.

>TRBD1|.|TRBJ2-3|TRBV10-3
CAIRTGEEDTQYF
TGTGCCATCAGGACAGGGGAAGAAGATACGCAGTATTTT
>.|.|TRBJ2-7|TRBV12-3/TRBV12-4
CASSHLQRSYEQYF
TGTGCCAGCAGTCACCTTCAACGGTCCTACGAGCAGTACTTC
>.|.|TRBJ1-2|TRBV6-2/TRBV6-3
CASSPLTINYGYTF
TGTGCCAGCAGTCCCCTGACAATCAACTATGGCTACACCTTC
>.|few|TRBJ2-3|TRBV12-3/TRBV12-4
CASKASFLGPTDTQYF
TGTGCCAGCAAAGCCTCGTTTCTGGGGCCCACAGATACGCAGTATTTT
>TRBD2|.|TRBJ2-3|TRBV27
CASSHPGLAGDRDTQYF
TGTGCCAGCAGTCACCCGGGGCTAGCGGGAGATCGAGATACGCAGTATTTT
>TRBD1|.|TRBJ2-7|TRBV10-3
CAISSPDRENFYEQYF
TGTGCCATATCCTCTCCCGACAGGGAAAATTTCTACGAGCAGTACTTC
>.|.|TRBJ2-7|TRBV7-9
CASSLAGGRSSEQYF
TGTGCCAGCAGCTTAGCGGGAGGACGGTCGTCCGAGCAGTACTTC
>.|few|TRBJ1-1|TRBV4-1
CASSQERGVNTEAFF
TGCGCCAGCAGCCAAGAAAGGGGTGTGAACACTGAAGCTTTCTTT
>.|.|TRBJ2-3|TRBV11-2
CASSLEPGWPVTADTQYF
TGTGCCAGCAGCTTAGAACCGGGCTGGCCCGTCACTGCAGATACGCAGTATTTT
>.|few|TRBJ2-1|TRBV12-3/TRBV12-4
CASSSRFVGEQFF
TGTGCCAGCAGCTCCAGATTTGTAGGTGAGCAGTTCTTC
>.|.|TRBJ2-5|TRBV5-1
CASSLGLVEIQETQYF
TGCGCCAGCAGCTTGGGACTCGTTGAAATCCAAGAGACCCAGTACTTC
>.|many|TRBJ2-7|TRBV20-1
CSARDRAGSYEQYF
TGCAGTGCTAGAGATCGGGCAGGTTCCTACGAGCAGTACTTC
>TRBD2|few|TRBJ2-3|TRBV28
CASRTSGLAGGRTDTQYF
TGTGCCAGCAGGACCTCCGGACTAGCGGGGGGTCGCACAGATACGCAGTATTTT
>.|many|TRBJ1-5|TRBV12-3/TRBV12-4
CASSFSPNQPQHF
TGTGCCAGCAGTTTTTCGCCCAATCAGCCCCAGCATTTT
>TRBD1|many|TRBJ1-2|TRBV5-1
CASSSTGTGVYGYTF
TGCGCCAGCAGCTCGACCGGGACAGGAGTTTATGGCTACACCTTC
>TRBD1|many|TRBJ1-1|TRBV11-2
CASSLGDRMNTEAFF
TGTGCCAGCAGCTTAGGGGACAGGATGAACACTGAAGCTTTCTTT
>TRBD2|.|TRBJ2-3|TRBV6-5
CASSYPTSGSLTDTQYF
TGTGCCAGCAGTTACCCGACTAGCGGGAGCCTCACAGATACGCAGTATTTT
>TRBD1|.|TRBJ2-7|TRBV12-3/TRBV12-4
CASSPRTGGPYEQYF
TGTGCCAGCAGCCCACGGACAGGGGGCCCCTACGAGCAGTACTTC
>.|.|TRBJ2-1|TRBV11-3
CASSGGTVHNEQFF
TGTGCCAGCAGCGGAGGGACAGTACACAATGAGCAGTTCTTC
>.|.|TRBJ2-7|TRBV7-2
CASSPRRGQTYEQYF
TGTGCCAGCAGCCCCCGGCGGGGGCAAACCTACGAGCAGTACTTC
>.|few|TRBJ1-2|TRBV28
CASSPVGGEDYGYTF
TGTGCCAGCAGTCCCGTGGGGGGGGAGGACTATGGCTACACCTTC
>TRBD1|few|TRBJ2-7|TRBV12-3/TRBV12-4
CASRWTGQFSYEQYF
TGTGCCAGCAGGTGGACAGGCCAATTCTCCTACGAGCAGTACTTC
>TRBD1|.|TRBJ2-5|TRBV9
CASSLRTGGKGETQYF
TGTGCCAGCAGCCTCCGGACAGGGGGCAAGGGGGAGACCCAGTACTTC
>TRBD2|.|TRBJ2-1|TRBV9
CASSKTTGTSGRVYNEQFF
TGTGCCAGCAGCAAAACTACCGGGACTAGCGGGAGGGTCTACAATGAGCAGTTCTTC
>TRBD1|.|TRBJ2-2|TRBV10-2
CASNGQGMGELFF
TGCGCCAGCAACGGACAGGGCATGGGGGAGCTGTTTTTT
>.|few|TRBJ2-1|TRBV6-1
CASIRMSSYNEQFF
TGTGCCAGCATAAGGATGAGCTCCTACAATGAGCAGTTCTTC
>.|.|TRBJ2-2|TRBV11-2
CASSKMGSTGELFF
TGTGCCAGCAGCAAAATGGGGTCCACCGGGGAGCTGTTTTTT
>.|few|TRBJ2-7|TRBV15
CATSRDRSAEQYF
TGTGCCACCAGCAGAGATCGCTCAGCGGAGCAGTACTTC
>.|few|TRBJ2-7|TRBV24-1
CATSTPTRMESYEQYF
TGTGCCACCAGTACCCCTACTAGAATGGAAAGCTACGAGCAGTACTTC
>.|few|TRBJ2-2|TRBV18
CASSPRGTNTGELFF
TGTGCCAGCTCACCACGCGGGACGAACACCGGGGAGCTGTTTTTT
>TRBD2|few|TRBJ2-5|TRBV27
CASSLLPSGGQETQYF
TGTGCCAGCAGTTTATTGCCTAGCGGGGGGCAAGAGACCCAGTACTTC
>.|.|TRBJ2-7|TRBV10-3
CAISGQGTYEQYF
TGTGCCATCTCTGGGCAGGGGACCTACGAGCAGTACTTC
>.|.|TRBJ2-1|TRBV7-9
CASSSPTRGDEQFF
TGTGCCAGCAGCTCCCCCACCAGGGGCGATGAGCAGTTCTTC
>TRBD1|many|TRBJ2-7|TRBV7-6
CASSGQGSYEQYF
TGTGCCAGCAGCGGACAGGGGTCCTACGAGCAGTACTTC
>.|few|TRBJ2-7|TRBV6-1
CASRISGKGRYEQYF
TGTGCCAGCAGGATCAGTGGGAAGGGGCGCTACGAGCAGTACTTC
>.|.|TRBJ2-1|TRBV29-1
CSVEGRISRDNEQFF
TGCAGCGTTGAGGGCCGGATATCTAGGGACAATGAGCAGTTCTTC
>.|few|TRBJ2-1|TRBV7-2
CASSSPGRSDSYNEQFF
TGTGCCAGCAGCAGCCCGGGTAGGTCGGACTCCTACAATGAGCAGTTCTTC
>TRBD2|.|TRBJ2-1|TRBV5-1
CASSVGVAGGLLTGEQFF
TGCGCCAGCAGCGTCGGGGTAGCGGGGGGACTATTGACGGGTGAGCAGTTCTTC
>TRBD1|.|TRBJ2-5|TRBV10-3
CAISRQGQETQYF
TGTGCCATCAGTCGACAGGGTCAAGAGACCCAGTACTTC
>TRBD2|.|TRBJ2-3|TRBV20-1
CSARGPPGGLTDTQYF
TGCAGTGCTAGAGGGCCCCCGGGAGGACTCACAGATACGCAGTATTTT
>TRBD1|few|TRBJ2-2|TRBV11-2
CASSLGYRGTGELFF
TGTGCCAGCAGCTTAGGATACAGGGGAACCGGGGAGCTGTTTTTT
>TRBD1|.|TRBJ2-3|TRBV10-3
CAIAGQATDTQYF
TGTGCCATCGCGGGACAGGCCACAGATACGCAGTATTTT
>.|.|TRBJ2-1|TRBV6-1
CASSTDREAALPYNEQFF
TGTGCCAGCAGTACAGACAGGGAGGCCGCCCTCCCCTACAATGAGCAGTTCTTC
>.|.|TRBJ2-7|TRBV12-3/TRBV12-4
CASSLIVYEQYF
TGTGCCAGCAGTTTAATTGTGTACGAGCAGTACTTC
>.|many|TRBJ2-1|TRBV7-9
CASSLGTEQFF
TGTGCCAGCAGCTTAGGGACAGAGCAGTTCTTC
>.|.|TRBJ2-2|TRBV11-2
CASRRIGQLNTGELFF
TGTGCCAGCAGACGAATAGGACAACTGAACACCGGGGAGCTGTTTTTT
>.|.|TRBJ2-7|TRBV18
CASSPRPGDYEQYF
TGTGCCAGCTCACCACGTCCTGGGGACTACGAGCAGTACTTC
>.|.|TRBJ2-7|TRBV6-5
CASSYSRSPSYEQYF
TGTGCCAGCAGTTACTCTCGGTCCCCTTCCTACGAGCAGTACTTC
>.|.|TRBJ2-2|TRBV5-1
CASSLEGLDTGELFF
TGCGCCAGCAGCTTAGAAGGGCTGGACACCGGGGAGCTGTTTTTT